The 21 T cell receptor beta chains in this list originate from one sample, sequenced in a study of Tregs in tolerant kidney transplant recipients. The repertoire was sequenced with immunoSEQ multiplex PCR; TCRdb's copy has only in-frame clones and lacks some. The sample yields tens of thousands of clones, 93% seen once. The starting material was CD4+ T cells from blood, obtained before the transplant. These receptors all come from a human donor who received a combined kidney and bone marrow transplant.

This chain uses TRBV18 with TRBJ1-5; 7 nucleotides agree with TRBD1. Germline trimming cut 3 bases from V and 4 bases from J; bases unmatched to any gene: 9. This CDR3 contains 16 residues. Germline V gene data show CDR1 as KGHSH and CDR2 as LQKENI. The CDR3 DNA is TGTGCCAGCTCACCGAGGACGCGGGACAGAAATCAGCCCCAGCATTTT. It yields the protein CASSPRTRDRNQPQHF.

The chain uses TRBV5-1 and TRBJ2-7, with D tentatively TRBD1 (6 bases). The V and J ends lost 2 bases and 2 bases respectively, with 8 bases between them. Germline CDR1 and CDR2: SGHRS and YFSETQ. The CDR3 totals 13 residues. The CDR3 DNA reads as TGCGCCAGCAGCTTTCGGGACACCTACGAGCAGTACTTC. The encoded protein is CASSFRDTYEQYF. Using reference TRBV5-1 and TRBJ2-7 for the parts outside the CDR3, the full variable domain is KAGVTQTPRYLIKTRGQQVTLSCSPISGHRSVSWYQQTPGQGLQFLFEYFSETQRNKGNFPGRFSGRQFSNSRSEMNVSTLELGDSALYLCASSFRDTYEQYFGPGTRLTVT.

This sequence joins TRBV4-1 and TRBJ2-1, with TRBD2 matching over 9 bases. CDR3 length: 15 amino acids. Trimming cost V 1 base and J 5 bases; bases outside gene matches: 3. Per germline, CDR1 MGHRA and CDR2 YSYEKL. CDR3: CASSQVIAGDNEQFF. The DNA of the CDR3 is TGCGCCAGCAGCCAAGTCATAGCGGGAGACAATGAGCAGTTCTTC.

The chain joins TRBV27 to TRBJ2-7, with TRBD2 matching 10 bases. Losses at the gene ends were 6 bases for V and 6 bases for J; bases not matched to a gene: 11. The CDR3 spans 15 residues. The germline CDR1 and CDR2 sequences are MNHEY and SMNVEV (reference sequence). This CDR3 reads CASSPSPGLAFEQYF. The CDR3 DNA reads TGTGCCAGCAGCCCCTCCCCGGGACTAGCGTTCGAGCAGTACTTC.

The chain has TRBV5-1 and TRBJ2-5, with TRBD1 matching 9 bases. Per germline, CDR1 SGHRS and CDR2 YFSETQ. The CDR3 consists of 15 residues. J was trimmed by 1 base and V by 4 bases; bases with no gene match: 5. CDR3 sequence reads: CASSLQGALQETQYF. The CDR3 DNA sequence: TGCGCCAGCAGCCTACAGGGGGCCCTCCAAGAGACCCAGTACTTC.

V usage is TRBV7-2 and J usage is TRBJ2-5; D not certain. Trimming pared 1 base from V and 4 bases from J, leaving 7 bases between. CDR1 SGHTA and CDR2 FQGNSA come from the germline V gene. This CDR3 has 13 amino acids. This chain's CDR3 is CASSLGYTETQYF. CDR3 coding DNA: TGTGCCAGCAGCTTAGGCTATACAGAGACCCAGTACTTC.

V gene TRBV30 combines with J gene TRBJ1-6; 8 nucleotides agree with TRBD1. The germline CDR1 and CDR2 sequences are GTSNPN and SVGIG (reference sequence). The CDR3 extends over 14 amino acids. V gave up 2 bases and J gave up 10 bases; unmatched junction bases: 7. CDR3 coding DNA: TGTGCCTGGAGTCGACAGGGGAACAGATCACCCCTCCACTTT. Translated: CAWSRQGNRSPLHF.

V and J are TRBV6-5 and TRBJ1-2; 9 nucleotides align to TRBD1. This CDR3 is 13 amino acids long. Germline CDR1 and CDR2: MNHEY and SVGAGI. With 5 bases clipped from V and 4 bases from J, the junction kept 2 bases outside the gene matches. CDR3 sequence (DNA): TGTGCCAGCAGTGGACAGGGGTTCTATGGCTACACCTTC. Translation gives CASSGQGFYGYTF.

The chain couples TRBV30 to TRBJ1-1; possibly TRBD1 for D (6 bases). Germline values: CDR1 GTSNPN, CDR2 SVGIG (reference sequence). V lost 2 bases, J lost 4 bases, and 14 bases lay in between. The CDR3 has 14 amino acids. CDR3 sequence (DNA): TGTGCCTGGAGTTCGTTTACAGGGCTCACTGAAGCTTTCTTT. Its protein product is CAWSSFTGLTEAFF.

This sequence joins TRBV27 and TRBJ2-7, with TRBD1 matching 10 bases. The germline gives CDR1 MNHEY, CDR2 SMNVEV (reference sequence). CDR3 length: 15 amino acids. V was pared by 5 bases and J by 3 bases, with 7 bases of the junction left unmatched. CDR3 sequence: CASSALGQGVYEQYF. CDR3 DNA: TGTGCCAGCAGTGCCTTAGGACAGGGGGTCTACGAGCAGTACTTC.

The chain carries TRBV9 and TRBJ2-7; 8 bases map to TRBD2. The length of the CDR3 is 14 residues. The germline V gene encodes CDR1 SGDLS and CDR2 YYNGEE. J gave up 5 bases and V 1 base, and 5 bases lay outside the gene matches. The CDR3 protein is CASSVTSGSDEQYF. CDR3 coding DNA: TGTGCCAGCAGCGTAACCAGCGGGAGTGACGAGCAGTACTTC.

V usage is TRBV30 and J usage is TRBJ1-6; 7 bases line up with TRBD1. The CDR3 has 14 residues. V was clipped by 2 bases and J by 9 bases; unmatched bases: 7. The V gene's germline CDR1 is GTSNPN and CDR2 SVGIG (reference sequence). The CDR3 nucleotides read TGTGCCTGGAGTCTCGGACAGGTCCGTTCACCCCTCCACTTT. Its translation: CAWSLGQVRSPLHF.

This chain connects TRBV7-6 to TRBJ2-7; 9 nucleotides match TRBD2. The germline gives CDR1 SGHVS, CDR2 FNYEAQ. V lost 1 base to trimming and J lost 5 bases; unmatched junction nucleotides: 15. The CDR3 is 18 amino acids. In DNA form, the CDR3 reads TGTGCCAGCAGCTTAGGGTCTGCAGGGAGCGGGGGGTTCGACGAGCAGTACTTC. Its translation: CASSLGSAGSGGFDEQYF.

This clone was recorded only once. The chain uses TRBV5-1 and TRBJ2-3; TRBD2 might be the D (5 bases). The CDR3 is made up of 16 amino acids. V was trimmed by 0 bases and J by 1 base, leaving 12 bases between them. Germline V gene data show CDR1 as SGHRS and CDR2 as YFSETQ. The CDR3 loop is CASSLVLAPRTDTQYF. For the CDR3, the DNA is TGCGCCAGCAGCTTGGTGCTAGCCCCCCGCACAGATACGCAGTATTTT.

The chain is built from TRBV27 and TRBJ2-3; D might be TRBD2 (5 bases). The CDR3 covers 13 residues. Germline V gene sequence: CDR1 MNHEY, CDR2 SMNVEV (reference sequence). Trimming took 5 bases from V and 6 from J, leaving 12 bases between them. CDR3 amino acids: CASSLLRGDTQYF. The CDR3 nucleotides read TGTGCCAGCAGTCTCCTCCGCGGGGATACGCAGTATTTT.

The chain is built from TRBV9 and TRBJ2-1; 7 bases fit TRBD1. Germline V CDR1 and CDR2: SGDLS, YYNGEE. The CDR3 runs 18 residues. V shed 0 bases and J 3 bases; nucleotides not matched to a gene: 12. The CDR3 region has the DNA TGTGCCAGCAGCGTAGGCCAACAACAGGGGCTCTTCTACAATGAGCAGTTCTTC. The encoded protein is CASSVGQQQGLFYNEQFF.

The gene calls are TRBV4-3 and TRBJ2-5; 8 bases map to TRBD1. This CDR3 is built from 15 residues. V trimming: 0 bases; J trimming: 4 bases; junction bases outside the gene matches: 4. Germline V gives CDR1 LGHNA, CDR2 YSLEER. CDR3 nucleotide sequence: TGCGCCAGCAGCCAAGATCGGCAGGGGGCAGAGACCCAGTACTTC. Translating gives CASSQDRQGAETQYF.

CDR3 amino acids: CASSSYFDTQYF. DNA for the CDR3: TGTGCCAGCAGTTCCTATTTCGATACGCAGTATTTT. The chain is built from TRBV27 and TRBJ2-3; D call uncertain. In germline, CDR1 is MNHEY, CDR2 SMNVEV (reference sequence). The length of the CDR3 is 12 residues. V was trimmed by 4 bases and J by 6 bases, leaving 8 bases between them.

This rearrangement joins TRBV7-6 to TRBJ2-5; TRBD1 agrees at 7 bases. The end of the DNA fits TRBJ2-7 better, so the J call may be wrong. This CDR3 contains 15 residues. CDR1 and CDR2 from the germline V gene are SGHVS and FNYEAQ. The CDR3 here is CASSKGRQGSYEQYF. The DNA for the CDR3 is TGTGCCAGCAGTAAGGGGCGACAGGGCTCCTACGAGCAGTACTTC.

V and J are TRBV5-1 and TRBJ2-5, with 7 bases identical to TRBD1. V shed 0 bases, J shed 6 bases, and the junction held 8 bases outside the gene matches. CDR3 length: 15 amino acids. The germline V gene encodes CDR1 SGHRS and CDR2 YFSETQ. The chain's CDR3 is CASSLADDRAKTQYF. The CDR3 DNA reads TGCGCCAGCAGCTTGGCCGACGACAGGGCAAAGACCCAGTACTTC.

Comments on this clone: The sample holds other DNA sequences that translate to the same CDR3. The chain joins TRBV6-5 to TRBJ2-5, with 7 bases fitting TRBD2. V shed 2 bases and J 3 bases; nucleotides not matched to a gene: 0. This CDR3 has 13 residues. CDR1 MNHEY and CDR2 SVGAGI come from the germline V gene. CDR3: CASSYGREETQYF. In DNA, the CDR3 is TGTGCCAGCAGTTACGGGAGGGAAGAGACCCAGTACTTC.